This TCR beta chain originates from a study of blood T cell repertoires in COVID-19. The CDR3 is made up of 12 amino acids. The V end lost 3 bases, the J end lost 8 bases, and 10 bases lay between the germline ends. The table came from immunoSEQ multiplex PCR; TCRdb's copy has only in-frame clones and leaves some out. The sample records over 95,000 clones, less than 85% being singletons. The chain is built from TRBV12-3 or TRBV12-4 and TRBJ1-1; D not certain. The source of this sequence is a human donor in a cohort sampled during active COVID-19. Input material: peripheral blood. CDR3 in amino acids: CASSLGNPEAFF. Here the CDR3 DNA reads TGTGCCAGCAGTTTGGGCAATCCCGAAGCTTTCTTT.